This T cell receptor beta chain emerged from a study of shared clonotypes between healthy human individuals. Study-level findings and limits: Only blood underwent sampling, and tissue repertoires likely differ.

The authors divided CD4+ cells into CD45RA+ naive and CD45RA-negative memory subsets. Germline CDR1 reads SQVTM; CDR2 reads ANQGSEA. This CDR3 has 12 amino acids. With 7 bases clipped from V and 10 bases from J, the junction kept 11 bases outside the gene matches. Profiled with immunoSEQ multiplex PCR; TCRdb holds only in-frame clones, not every one. The repertoire includes 2 million to 2.5 million clones, approximately 93% of them detected once, and 0.39% sits in the top ten. Remarks on this clone: Antigen unknown.

Sequencing was done on a sample of naive CD4+ T cells from PBMCs. This sample's subset: CD45RA+ positively selected. This sequence joins TRBV29-1 and TRBJ1-2, with 8 bases that match TRBD1. The clonotype comes from a man younger than 30 in good health. Some clones in this sample may be carry-over from other donors' samples. As DNA, the CDR3 is TGCAGCGCGGGACAGGAGATACCATACTACACCTTC. It specifies CSAGQEIPYYTF.